This T cell receptor (beta chain) stems from a study of CD8 T cells in ankylosing spondylitis. There are 13 residues in the CDR3. V was trimmed by 0 bases and J by 7 bases, leaving 8 bases between them. CDR1 SGHRS and CDR2 YFSETQ come from the germline V gene. This clonotype has a count of ten or more. The antigen is not known. Whole-study findings and limits: Reports of some motif variants in reactive arthritis synovial fluid and blood predate this one. Seven to nine highly homologous variants made up a TCR beta motif that seemed to typify ankylosing spondylitis blood. Reportedly, significant enrichment of disease-linked clones occurred in matched ankylosing spondylitis synovial fluid. Clones that were linked to disease were CD8+ and were relatively rare in peripheral blood.

Making the TCR beta libraries involved quantitative 5'-RACE with molecular barcodes. Using its own MiXCR run on the 5' RACE reads, TCRdb lists one record per CDR3 protein. The data hold approximately 540,000 distinct CDR3 sequences, with about 13% observed a single time. The V gene is TRBV5-1, the J gene TRBJ2-1; the D is unclear. The source of this sequence is a male donor with ankylosing spondylitis. Specimen: blood, either unsorted or a sorted T cell fraction (not recorded which). The CDR3 region is CASSLGGRNEQFF. The CDR3 DNA sequence: TGCGCCAGCAGCTTGGGAGGCAGGAATGAGCAGTTCTTC.